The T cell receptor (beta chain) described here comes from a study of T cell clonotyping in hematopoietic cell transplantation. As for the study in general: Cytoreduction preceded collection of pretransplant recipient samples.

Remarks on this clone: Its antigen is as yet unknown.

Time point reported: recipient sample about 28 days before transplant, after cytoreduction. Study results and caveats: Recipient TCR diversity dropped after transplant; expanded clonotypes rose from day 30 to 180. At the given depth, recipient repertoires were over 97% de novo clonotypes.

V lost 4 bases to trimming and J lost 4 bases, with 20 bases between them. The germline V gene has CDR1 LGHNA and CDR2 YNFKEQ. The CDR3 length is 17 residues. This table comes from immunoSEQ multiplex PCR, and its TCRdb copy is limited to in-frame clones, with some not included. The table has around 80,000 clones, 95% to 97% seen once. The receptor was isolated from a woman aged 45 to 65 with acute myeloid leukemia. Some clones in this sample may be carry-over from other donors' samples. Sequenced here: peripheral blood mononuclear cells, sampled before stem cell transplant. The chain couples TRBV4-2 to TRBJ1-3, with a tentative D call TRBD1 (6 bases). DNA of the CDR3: TGTGCCAGCAGCCCGAAAGCAGGGGAAGTAGCCGGAAACACCATATATTTT. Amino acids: CASSPKAGEVAGNTIYF.